These T cell receptor beta chains were read from a single sample in a study of OX40 agonist ivuxolimab in advanced cancers. Sequencing was performed with immunoSEQ multiplex PCR; in TCRdb, only in-frame clones are kept and a portion is missing. The sample lists 60,000 to 80,000 clones, around four fifths occurring once. The sequenced sample was CD4+ or CD8+ T cells sorted from blood, obtained in a trial of the OX40 agonist ivuxolimab. The receptors derive from an adult with an advanced solid tumor such as melanoma, head and neck, liver or kidney cancer. Each CDR3 is given with its conserved first and last residue. The D gene is left open where the match is weak. Size values are once, few and many counts, or a class for expanded clones, and some rows have none.

v_gene	abundance	d_gene	j_gene	CDR3nt	CDR3aa
TRBV27	few	TRBD2	TRBJ2-7	TGTGCCAGCAGTTTAGGGACTAGCGGGACTATCTACGAGCAGTACTTC	CASSLGTSGTIYEQYF
TRBV10-3	-	-	TRBJ1-5	TGTGCCATCAGTGAGTCGGGCAGGGAGTATCAGCCCCAGCATTTT	CAISESGREYQPQHF
TRBV2	-	-	TRBJ2-1	TGTGCCAGCAGTGAAGGTCCTGAAGGGGACGTTTACAATGAGCAGTTCTTC	CASSEGPEGDVYNEQFF
TRBV29-1	-	-	TRBJ1-2	TGCAGCGTTGTTTCGAGTAACTATGGCTACACCTTC	CSVVSSNYGYTF
TRBV5-6	-	-	TRBJ1-2	TGTGCCAGCAGCTGGGGTGGTTTAGACTATGGCTACACCTTC	CASSWGGLDYGYTF
TRBV6-5	-	TRBD1	TRBJ2-1	TGTGCCAGCAGTGGGCAGGGGGCGGGGGAGCAGTTCTTC	CASSGQGAGEQFF
TRBV5-6	-	-	TRBJ1-4	TGTGCCAGCAGCTATCCCGCCACTAATGAAAAACTGTTTTTT	CASSYPATNEKLFF
TRBV15	-	TRBD2	TRBJ2-1	TGTGCCACCAGCCCGGATCGGAGCGGGAGAGGCAATGAGCAGTTCTTC	CATSPDRSGRGNEQFF
TRBV5-1	once	TRBD1	TRBJ2-3	TGCGCCAGTCGACAGGGGGACACAGATACGCAGTATTTT	CASRQGDTDTQYF
TRBV6-4	-	TRBD1	TRBJ1-2	TGTGCCAGCAGCCAGGGGGTTACGGGCTATGGCTACACCTTC	CASSQGVTGYGYTF
TRBV6-6	-	-	TRBJ2-5	TGTGCCAGCAGTTACACGAGGGGCCTAGAGACCCAGTACTTC	CASSYTRGLETQYF
TRBV11-1	-	-	TRBJ1-6	TGTGCCAGCAGCTTACATTACTCGGAGTATAATTCACCCCTCCACTTT	CASSLHYSEYNSPLHF
TRBV7-6	-	-	TRBJ1-6	TGTGCCAGCAGCAGCCGGGAGGGGAATTCACCCCTCCACTTT	CASSSREGNSPLHF
TRBV6-5	-	TRBD2	TRBJ2-4	TGTGCCAGCCGACCGATAGCGGGGGGCGAGAACATTCAGTACTTC	CASRPIAGGENIQYF
TRBV6-6	-	TRBD1	TRBJ1-2	TGTGCCAGCAGAGTTATCGGATTCAGGGGGCGGGGCTACACCTTC	CASRVIGFRGRGYTF
TRBV13	-	-	TRBJ2-7	TGTGCCAGCAGCTTAGCTTCGGGGTACCACGAGCAGTACTTC	CASSLASGYHEQYF
TRBV7-8	-	TRBD1	TRBJ1-5	TGTGCCAGCAGCTTATCCTCGACAGGGAATCAGCCCCAGCATTTT	CASSLSSTGNQPQHF
TRBV30	-	-	TRBJ2-5	TGTGCCTGGAGCCCCGGGACACTACACCGGGGAGAGACCCAGTACTTC	CAWSPGTLHRGETQYF
TRBV5-8	-	-	TRBJ2-5	TGTGCCAGCAGTCCCGGGACAATGAGCCAAGAGACCCAGTACTTC	CASSPGTMSQETQYF
TRBV7-2	-	TRBD1	TRBJ1-2	TGTGCCAGCAGCTCGACAGGGCCTATATATGGCTACACCTTC	CASSSTGPIYGYTF
TRBV15	-	-	TRBJ2-5	TGTGCCACCAGCAGAGTGGGTAGGGGAGAGACCCAGTACTTC	CATSRVGRGETQYF
TRBV7-7	-	-	TRBJ2-5	TGTGCTAGCAGCTTAGATCTACAGACCCAAGAGACCCAGTACTTC	CASSLDLQTQETQYF
TRBV7-9	-	-	TRBJ2-1	TGTGCCAGCAGCTTAGTGGGCCGGGGTGTATCGAATGAGCAGTTCTTC	CASSLVGRGVSNEQFF
TRBV6-5	-	TRBD1	TRBJ2-7	TGTGCCAGCAGTTACTCGGGGACAGGGGGTTACGAGCAGTACTTC	CASSYSGTGGYEQYF
TRBV18	-	-	TRBJ2-4	TGTGCCAGCTCACCCATGTATACGACCAAAAACATTCAGTACTTC	CASSPMYTTKNIQYF
TRBV7-9	-	TRBD1	TRBJ1-4	TGTGCCAGCAGCTTAGAGGGACAGGCCTTTGCAACTAATGAAAAACTGTTTTTT	CASSLEGQAFATNEKLFF
TRBV25-1	-	TRBD1	TRBJ2-4	TGTGCCAGCAGTGGGGGACAGGGGGGATACTTAGCCAAAAACATTCAGTACTTC	CASSGGQGGYLAKNIQYF
TRBV28	-	TRBD1	TRBJ1-4	TGTGCCCTGGGGGACAGGGGGGATGAAAAACTGTTTTTT	CALGDRGDEKLFF
TRBV18	few	-	TRBJ1-4	TGTGCCAGCTCACCAATTAAGAGCGGGGGCAGTGAAAAACTGTTTTTT	CASSPIKSGGSEKLFF
TRBV4-1	-	-	TRBJ2-1	TGCGCCAGCAGCCACACGACTAGTAACAATGAGCAGTTCTTC	CASSHTTSNNEQFF
TRBV15	-	-	TRBJ1-1	TGTGCCACCAGCAGAGGACCGCTGAACACTGAAGCTTTCTTT	CATSRGPLNTEAFF
TRBV6-5	-	TRBD2	TRBJ2-7	TGTGCCAGCAGTTACGGACTAGCGGGGTACGAGCAGTACTTC	CASSYGLAGYEQYF
TRBV11-2	once	-	TRBJ2-5	TGTGCCAGCAGCTTCAAGGGACGGACACAAGAGACCCAGTACTTC	CASSFKGRTQETQYF
TRBV6-1	-	-	TRBJ2-1	TGTGCCAGCAGTGAAGAGTGGAGGGGAAACAATGAGCAGTTCTTC	CASSEEWRGNNEQFF
TRBV6-5	-	-	TRBJ1-5	TGTGCCAGCAGTTACTCGTACGGGGGCGGCAATCAGCCCCAGCATTTT	CASSYSYGGGNQPQHF
TRBV6-1	-	-	TRBJ2-3	TGTGCCAGCAGCCCGCAGTCCGGCAGCCAGAATACGCAGTATTTT	CASSPQSGSQNTQYF
TRBV5-1	-	-	TRBJ2-1	TGCGCCAGCAGCTTGCCCTACAATGAGCAGTTCTTC	CASSLPYNEQFF
TRBV5-4	-	TRBD2	TRBJ2-1	TGTGCCGGCAGCGGGGGGACCGCAGTACCCTACAATGAGCAGTTCTTC	CAGSGGTAVPYNEQFF
TRBV12-2	-	-	TRBJ2-3	TGTGCAAGTCGCCCCACTAGATTTACTTGGTATTTT	CASRPTRFTWYF
TRBV7-9	-	TRBD1	TRBJ1-4	TGTGCCAGCAGCCAAGGGACAGGGGGTGAAAAACTGTTTTTT	CASSQGTGGEKLFF
TRBV6-1	-	-	TRBJ2-6	TGTGCCAGCAGTGAAGCGCTGGGGGACGGGGCCAACGTCCTGACTTTC	CASSEALGDGANVLTF
TRBV9	-	TRBD2	TRBJ2-6	TGTGCCAGCAGCAGACGTTGGGGGGGCTCTGGGGCCAACGTCCTGACTTTC	CASSRRWGGSGANVLTF
TRBV18	once	TRBD1	TRBJ2-1	TGTGCCAGCTCATCTGGACAGGGTAGGAATGAGCAGTTCTTC	CASSSGQGRNEQFF
TRBV28	-	-	TRBJ1-3	TGTGCCAGCAGTTTATCTGGTTTGGGCAGTGGAAACACCATATATTTT	CASSLSGLGSGNTIYF
TRBV28	-	-	TRBJ2-2	TGTGCCAGCAGTTTATTGTCCAGGGTGCCCGGGGAGCTGTTTTTT	CASSLLSRVPGELFF
TRBV10-3	once	-	TRBJ2-5	TGTGCCATCAGTGGATCGGCCGTACTAAGAACCCTGGCGTCCCAAGAGACCCAGTACTTC	CAISGSAVLRTLASQETQYF
TRBV6-6	-	TRBD1	TRBJ1-6	TGTGCCAGCATTAGGGACAGGGGAGGGTCACCCCTCCACTTT	CASIRDRGGSPLHF
TRBV6-6	-	-	TRBJ1-5	TGTGCCAGCAGTCCCAGGGGCCGGGGGCAGCCCCAGCATTTT	CASSPRGRGQPQHF